What follows are 3 T cell receptor beta chains derived from one specimen sequenced in a study of T cells in tumors after PD-1 blockade (dated by TCRdb to the late 2010s). Library prep was done by the immunoSEQ multiplex PCR assay. Drawn from immuneACCESS, this table holds only the in-frame rearrangements with V and J called that TCRdb kept. Clones are partly lost; checked studies trace under half to an unresolved V gene and leave the rest unexplained. The sample table contains over 30,000 clones; only one count was recorded for around 80% of them. Clones ranked in the top ten supply over 30% of the sample. The time point label, read with the paper, signifies: before anti-PD-1 therapy. Sample: PBMCs, taken before anti-PD-1 treatment. Every receptor here comes from a human donor with basal cell carcinoma.

V usage is TRBV3-1 (or the pseudogene TRBV3-2) and J usage is TRBJ2-1; tentative D call: TRBD2 (6 bases). Germline CDR1 reads LGHDT; CDR2 reads YNNKEL (reference sequence). The CDR3 loop spans 14 amino acids. Between the trimmed V and J ends, which lost 0 bases and 9 bases, there was a span of 12 bases. The CDR3 reads CASSQDWASVEQFF. CDR3 nucleotides: TGTGCCAGCAGCCAAGATTGGGCTAGCGTTGAGCAGTTCTTC.

The chain recombines TRBV12-3 or TRBV12-4 with TRBJ2-1; D is possibly TRBD2 (5 bases). The CDR3 has 13 amino acids. V lost 4 bases to trimming and J lost 4 bases, with 8 bases between them. In DNA form, the CDR3 reads TGTGCCAGCAGTTCCAGCGGATACAATGAGCAGTTCTTC. This codes for CASSSSGYNEQFF.

V is TRBV30 and J is TRBJ1-2; 7 nucleotides agree with TRBD1. The CDR3 sequence is 13 residues long. The germline V gene encodes CDR1 GTSNPN and CDR2 SVGIG (reference sequence). Trimming removed 2 bases from V and 5 bases from J; junction bases left unmatched: 5. This CDR3 reads CAWSIDRVYGYTF. As DNA, the CDR3 is TGTGCCTGGAGTATCGACAGGGTTTATGGCTACACCTTC.